This T cell receptor beta chain was identified in a study of response to subunit inactivated influenza vaccine. The study, taken as a whole, reports: T cells newly recruited by each seasonal influenza vaccination are few, the authors suggested.

About this clonotype: Its antigen is as yet unknown.

TCRdb fed the RT-PCR reads into MiXCR, producing one record per CDR3 protein. This sample has hundreds of thousands of distinct CDR3 sequences; 10% to 15% occur once, and the top ten carry around 14%. This sample comprised PBMCs from blood, obtained roughly 48 days after vaccination. This TCR was recovered from a man between 50 and 59 years old who received an inactivated influenza vaccine.

CDR3 residues: CASSWGRSGNTIYF. The CDR3 region has the DNA TGTGCCAGCAGCTGGGGCCGCTCTGGAAACACCATATATTTT. The chain carries TRBV5-5 and TRBJ1-3; D perhaps matches TRBD1 (5 bases). V lost 3 bases, J lost 0 bases, and 7 bases lay in between. Germline lookup yields CDR1 SGHKS and CDR2 YYEKEE (reference sequence). The CDR3 runs 14 residues.